What follows is one TCR beta chain and its context. Other DNA sequences in this specimen translate into the identical CDR3. This entry comes from a study of blood T cell repertoires in COVID-19. Recruitment covered under 25 US areas and drew participants whose ages spanned about 18 to 89 years. Assay: immunoSEQ multiplex PCR; the TCRdb copy retains only in-frame clones and omits some. The sample contains about 300,000 clones, approximately 83% of which appear only once. The CDR3 runs 14 residues. With V trimmed by 3 bases and J by 2 bases, 1 base remained unmatched. The germline CDR1 and CDR2 sequences are KGHSH and LQKENI.

The clonotype comes from a man younger than 40 who had recovered from COVID-19. Sequenced: PBMCs or T cells enriched from blood (not recorded which). The V gene is TRBV18, the J gene TRBJ2-7; 10 positions agree with TRBD1. The CDR3 here is CASSPGQGTYEQYF. CDR3 in DNA: TGTGCCAGCTCACCGGGACAGGGGACCTACGAGCAGTACTTC.